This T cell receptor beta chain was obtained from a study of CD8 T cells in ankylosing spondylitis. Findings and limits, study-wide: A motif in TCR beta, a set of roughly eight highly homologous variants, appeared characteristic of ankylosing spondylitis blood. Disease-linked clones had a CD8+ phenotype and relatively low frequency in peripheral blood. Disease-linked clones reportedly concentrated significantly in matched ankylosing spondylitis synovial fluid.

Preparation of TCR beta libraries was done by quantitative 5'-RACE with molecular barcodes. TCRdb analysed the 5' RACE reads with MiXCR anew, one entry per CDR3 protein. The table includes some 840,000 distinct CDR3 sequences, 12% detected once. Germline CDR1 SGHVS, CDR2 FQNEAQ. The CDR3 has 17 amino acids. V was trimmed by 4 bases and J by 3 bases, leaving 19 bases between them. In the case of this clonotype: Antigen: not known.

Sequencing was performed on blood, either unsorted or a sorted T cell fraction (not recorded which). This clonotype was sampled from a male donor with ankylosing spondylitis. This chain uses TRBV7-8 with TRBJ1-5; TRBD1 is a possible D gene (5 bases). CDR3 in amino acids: CASSYGAARRTNQPQHF. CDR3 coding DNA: TGTGCCAGCAGCTACGGGGCGGCCCGAAGGACCAATCAGCCCCAGCATTTT.